A single sample gave rise to the 3 T cell receptor beta chains below, sequenced in a study of blood T cells in healthy people across ages. A second PCR, run for about 7 to 11 cycles, used a sample-barcoded 5' primer plus a J-beta primer mix. TCRdb re-derived calls from the 5' RACE reads in MiXCR, one entry per CDR3 protein. The data show more than 1.4 million distinct CDR3 sequences, with approximately 40% seen just once and 7.9% held by the top ten. Material for sequencing was blood. These receptors came from a woman younger than 35 in good health.

This sequence joins TRBV20-1 and TRBJ2-2; D unclear. This CDR3 contains 13 residues. The V and J ends lost 0 bases and 4 bases respectively, with 6 bases between them. Germline assignment: CDR1 DFQATT and CDR2 SNEGSKA (reference sequence). The CDR3 reads CSARDVVTGELFF. DNA of the CDR3: TGCAGTGCTAGAGATGTAGTCACCGGGGAGCTGTTTTTT.

This rearrangement joins TRBV6-6 to TRBJ1-4; D is uncertain. V lost 0 bases and J 10 bases, leaving 15 bases between the germline ends. The V gene's germline CDR1 is MNHNY and CDR2 SVGAGI (reference sequence). The CDR3 covers 15 residues. CDR3 protein: CASSYSEPQLGKLFF. The CDR3 nucleotides read TGTGCCAGCAGTTACTCGGAGCCTCAACTGGGAAAACTGTTTTTT.

Worth noting for this clonotype: A read error may explain this, as a much larger clone is one base away. The J gene is TRBJ2-5, the V gene TRBV9; TRBD2 is a possible D gene (5 bases). V gave up 5 bases and J gave up 2 bases, with 13 bases separating them. The CDR3 runs 14 residues. Germline loops: CDR1 SGDLS, CDR2 YYNGEE. This CDR3 is CASSVRTGQETQYF. Here the CDR3 DNA reads TGTGCCAGCAGTGTAAGGACGGGACAAGAGACCCAGTACTTC. The complete variable domain, with remaining parts taken from reference TRBV9 and TRBJ2-5, reads DSGVTQTPKHLITATGQRVTLRCSPRSGDLSVYWYQQSLDQGLQFLIQYYNGEERAKGNILERFSAQQFPDLHSELNLSSLELGDSALYFCASSVRTGQETQYFGPGTRLLVL.